A selection of T cell receptor beta chains follows, all from one sample in a study of cytomegalovirus exposure and HLA in healthy donors. Method: immunoSEQ multiplex PCR; TCRdb's copy keeps in-frame clones and lacks some. The table shows around 76,000 clones, with approximately 70% occurring only once. Sequencing used PBMCs. The source is a woman aged 45-65 years in good health and CMV-seropositive. CDR3s include the opening cysteine and the closing phenylalanine or tryptophan. Fields, in order: CDR3 length, V gene, D gene, J gene, clone size, CDR3 DNA, CDR3 protein. D genes are given only for firm matches. Rows give clone size only sometimes, using once, few, many, or a class for an expanded clone.

>16|TRBV5-6|TRBD2|TRBJ2-7|.
TGTGCCAGCAGCAGACAGACTAGCGGGAGTGTCCACGAGCAGTACTTC
CASSRQTSGSVHEQYF
>16|TRBV11-2|.|TRBJ2-5|.
TGTGCCAGCAGCGGGAGACTAACTTATACGAAGGAGACCCAGTACTTC
CASSGRLTYTKETQYF
>15|TRBV7-2|TRBD2|TRBJ2-5|.
TGTGCCAGCAGCTTTAGCGGGGGGCCCCAAGAGACCCAGTACTTC
CASSFSGGPQETQYF
>11|TRBV28|.|TRBJ2-7|.
TGTGCCAGCAGTCACACCTACGAGCAGTACTTC
CASSHTYEQYF
>13|TRBV7-3|.|TRBJ1-2|once
TGTGCCAGCAGCTCCCGGGAAGACTATGGCTACACCTTC
CASSSREDYGYTF
>13|TRBV29-1|TRBD1|TRBJ1-1|medium-sized
TGCAGCGTTGACGGGACAGGGACCCGTGAAGCTTTCTTT
CSVDGTGTREAFF
>14|TRBV28|.|TRBJ1-1|.
TGTGCCAGCAGTTTCATGGCCCTGAACACTGAAGCTTTCTTT
CASSFMALNTEAFF
>16|TRBV18|TRBD1|TRBJ1-5|.
TGTGCCAGCTCAGCGGGACAGGGTGAGATGAATCAGCCCCAGCATTTT
CASSAGQGEMNQPQHF
>17|TRBV28|TRBD1|TRBJ2-7|.
TGTGCCAGCAGCCCTGATACCGGGACAGGGGGAGAGCGCGAGCAGTACTTC
CASSPDTGTGGEREQYF
>13|TRBV29-1|TRBD2|TRBJ2-7|few
TGCAGCGTTGTTCTAGCGGGCTCCTACGAGCAGTACTTC
CSVVLAGSYEQYF
>16|TRBV19|.|TRBJ1-1|.
TGTGCCAGTAGGCGTTCGCCGGGACAAATGAACACTGAAGCTTTCTTT
CASRRSPGQMNTEAFF
>14|TRBV10-3|.|TRBJ2-3|few
TGTGCCATCAGTGTGACCCAGGGGACAGATACGCAGTATTTT
CAISVTQGTDTQYF
>15|TRBV6-1|.|TRBJ2-5|.
TGTGCCAGCAGTGAAGTTGGGGCACCCGGGGGGACCCAGTACTTC
CASSEVGAPGGTQYF
>15|TRBV5-4|.|TRBJ1-2|once
TGTGCCAGCAGCTTTGTATCCTCGGCTAACTATGGCTACACCTTC
CASSFVSSANYGYTF
>15|TRBV6-5|.|TRBJ2-7|.
TGTGCCAGCAGTTACGGGGTTGGAGGCCCCTACGAGCAGTACTTC
CASSYGVGGPYEQYF
>12|TRBV30|TRBD1|TRBJ2-1|.
TGTGCCTGGAACGACAGGGGCCCCACCCCATTCTTC
CAWNDRGPTPFF
>14|TRBV29-1|.|TRBJ2-7|.
TGCAGCGTTGACGAAGAACTGGAGGCCTACGAGCAGTACTTC
CSVDEELEAYEQYF
>14|TRBV19|.|TRBJ2-1|once
TGTGCCAGTAGTATTTATAGTGGGGGCCGGGAGCAGTTCTTC
CASSIYSGGREQFF
>15|TRBV13|.|TRBJ2-3|.
TGTGCCAGCAGCTTAAGTAGAGGGCCGGGGGATACGCAGTATTTT
CASSLSRGPGDTQYF
>19|TRBV5-4|TRBD2|TRBJ2-3|.
TGTGCCAGCAGCTTGTTAGTGCTAGCTAGCGGGGATTCCACAGATACGCAGTATTTT
CASSLLVLASGDSTDTQYF
>14|TRBV6-5|.|TRBJ1-1|.
TGTGCCAGCAGTTACACGGACACGGACACTGAAGCTTTCTTT
CASSYTDTDTEAFF
>15|TRBV28|TRBD2|TRBJ2-7|.
TGTGCCAGCAGTGACTATCGGAAAGCGGGGGTCGAGCAGTACTTC
CASSDYRKAGVEQYF
>12|TRBV29-1|.|TRBJ2-7|.
TGCAGCGTTGAGGAGGGAAACTACGAGCAGTACTTC
CSVEEGNYEQYF
>14|TRBV19|TRBD2|TRBJ2-4|.
TGTGCCAGTAGAAGCGGGGAAGCCAAAAACATTCAGTACTTC
CASRSGEAKNIQYF
>12|TRBV10-3|.|TRBJ2-1|once
TGTGCCATCAGTGAGGGGAGCGATGAGCAGTTCTTC
CAISEGSDEQFF
>14|TRBV9|TRBD1|TRBJ1-6|.
TGTGCCAGCAGCAGACAGGGTGATAATTCACCCCTCCACTTT
CASSRQGDNSPLHF
>14|TRBV10-3|.|TRBJ2-5|.
TGTGCCATCAGTGAGTCTGGCAGGGAACAGACCCAGTACTTC
CAISESGREQTQYF
>15|TRBV27|.|TRBJ2-7|.
TGTGCCAGCAGCGCCGACGATCACAGCTCCTACGAGCAGTACTTC
CASSADDHSSYEQYF
>14|TRBV28|.|TRBJ1-2|few
TGTGCCAGCAGTGCTGACAGAGGATATTATGGCTACACCTTC
CASSADRGYYGYTF
>12|TRBV28|.|TRBJ2-7|.
TGTGCCAGCAGCCTCGCCGGGTACGAGCAGTACTTC
CASSLAGYEQYF
>15|TRBV19|TRBD2|TRBJ2-3|.
TGTGCCAGTACCTCCGCGGGGGTAAGCACAGATACGCAGTATTTT
CASTSAGVSTDTQYF
>14|TRBV5-4|TRBD1|TRBJ1-1|.
TGTGCCAGCAATTTGGGGACAGGGGCGTCTGAAGCTTTCTTT
CASNLGTGASEAFF
>14|TRBV28|TRBD1|TRBJ2-5|few
TGTGCCAGCAGAGAGACAGGGGGCCAAGAGACCCAGTACTTC
CASRETGGQETQYF
>13|TRBV2|.|TRBJ1-1|.
TGTGCCAGCAGTTCCCAGGGGAACACTGAAGCTTTCTTT
CASSSQGNTEAFF
>14|TRBV4-3|.|TRBJ2-5|.
TGCGCCAGCAGCCAAGTGGCAACTCGGGGGACCCAGTACTTC
CASSQVATRGTQYF
>16|TRBV5-1|TRBD2|TRBJ2-3|.
TGCGCCAGCAGTCCTGCCGGGGGGGCGGTCACAGATACGCAGTATTTT
CASSPAGGAVTDTQYF
>14|TRBV28|TRBD1|TRBJ1-2|few
TGTGCCAGCAGTTCAGCCGACAGGGTCGGAGGCTACACCTTC
CASSSADRVGGYTF